This T cell receptor (beta chain) was sequenced in a study of T cell responses to AZD1222 COVID-19 vaccine. A word on this clone: One end of the junction fails to match germline, which may point to a read error.

TCRdb's copy holds only in-frame clones and misses some; the assay was immunoSEQ multiplex PCR. The sample contains some 150,000 clones, roughly nine tenths of which appear only once. The sample here was peripheral blood, taken on day 0 of AZD1222 vaccination. The TCR was taken from an adult in good health.

Written as DNA, the CDR3 is TGTGCCAGCAGTGACCGGGGACAGAAAAAATCGGATTTT. Translated, it gives CASSDRGQKKSDF. The chain uses TRBV6-1 and TRBJ1-3, with TRBD1 identical over 7 bases. CDR1 is MNHNS and CDR2 is SASEGT in the germline V gene. The length of the CDR3 is 13 residues.